Listed here is a single TCR beta chain. The data originate from a study of blood T cell repertoires in COVID-19. Sequencing was performed with immunoSEQ multiplex PCR; in TCRdb, only in-frame clones are kept and a portion is missing. There are a few hundred thousand clones in the sample; roughly 89% occur only once, and roughly 1.8% lies in the top ten. Residents of 20 to 25 US areas, aged about 18 to 89 years, made up the participants. The receptor was isolated from a woman aged 55 to 70 who had recovered from COVID-19. Sequencing input: PBMCs or T cells enriched from blood (not recorded which).

The CDR3 DNA is TGTGCCAGCAGCTTACAACCCCCAGGGACAGATACGCAGTATTTT. This codes for CASSLQPPGTDTQYF. The rearrangement joins TRBV7-2 to TRBJ2-3, with TRBD1 as a possible D gene (5 bases). The CDR3 spans 15 residues. V lost 2 bases and J 3 bases, leaving 12 bases between the germline ends. Germline loops: CDR1 SGHTA, CDR2 FQGNSA.